Listed here are 10 T cell receptor beta chains from one sample, sequenced in a study of OX40 agonist ivuxolimab in advanced cancers. Profiled with immunoSEQ multiplex PCR; TCRdb holds only in-frame clones, not every one. The data contain around 75,000 clones, around 90% of them singletons. The sample was CD4+ or CD8+ T cells sorted from blood, taken in a trial of the OX40 agonist ivuxolimab. The receptors shown here come from an adult with an advanced solid tumor such as melanoma, head and neck, liver or kidney cancer.

The V gene is TRBV29-1, the J gene TRBJ2-3, with D unresolved. Germline CDR1 and CDR2: SQVTM and ANQGSEA. Deletions cut 1 base from V and 5 bases from J, with 10 bases between. The CDR3 extends over 13 amino acids. The CDR3 is CSVEGPLIDTQYF. The CDR3 nucleotides are TGCAGCGTTGAAGGGCCCCTTATAGATACGCAGTATTTT.

The rearrangement links TRBV11-2 to TRBJ1-4; D call uncertain. In germline, CDR1 is SGHAT, CDR2 FQNNGV. This CDR3 comprises 14 residues. V lost 4 bases to trimming and J lost 7 bases, with 13 bases between them. The CDR3 nucleotides read TGTGCCAGCAGCTCCGCATGGTCCGTTGAAAAACTGTTTTTT. Protein: CASSSAWSVEKLFF.

This chain uses TRBV7-3 with TRBJ2-5; TRBD1 matches 8 bases. The CDR3 consists of 14 residues. The V and J ends lost 5 bases and 4 bases, in that order; junction bases with no gene match: 6. Germline values: CDR1 SGHTA, CDR2 FQGTGA. The CDR3 protein is CASSHGQGRETQYF. CDR3 in DNA: TGTGCCAGCAGCCATGGACAGGGTAGAGAGACCCAGTACTTC.

V and J are TRBV18 and TRBJ2-7; D possibly corresponds to TRBD2 (5 bases). Trimming left V 3 bases short and J 7 bases short, with 16 bases between. The CDR3 sequence is 14 residues long. The germline CDR1 and CDR2 sequences are KGHSH and LQKENI. Written as DNA, the CDR3 is TGTGCCAGCTCACCCGGGTCCCTCCGGGGAGAGCAGTACTTC. The encoded protein is CASSPGSLRGEQYF.

This chain uses TRBV28 with TRBJ2-1, with TRBD2 matching 11 bases. Germline V gives CDR1 MDHEN, CDR2 SYDVKM. V was clipped by 6 bases and J by 0 bases; unmatched bases: 4. The length of the CDR3 is 16 residues. The CDR3 here is CASRLTSGSSYNEQFF. CDR3 sequence (DNA): TGTGCCAGCAGACTAACTAGCGGGAGCTCCTACAATGAGCAGTTCTTC.

This chain joins TRBV28 and TRBJ2-5; TRBD2 is a possible D gene (5 bases). V lost 5 bases to trimming and J lost 9 bases, with 19 bases between them. This CDR3 is 14 amino acids long. CDR1 is MDHEN, CDR2 SYDVKM, per germline. The DNA for the CDR3 is TGTGCCAGCAGTCCTCCACCGGGGTCCGGACCCCAGTACTTC. Protein sequence: CASSPPPGSGPQYF. The variable domain in full, with the rest retrieved from reference TRBV28 and TRBJ2-5, is DVKVTQSSRYLVKRTGEKVFLECVQDMDHENMFWYRQDPGLGLRLIYFSYDVKMKEKGDIPEGYSVSREKKERFSLILESASTNQTSMYLCASSPPPGSGPQYFGPGTRLLVL.

This rearrangement joins TRBV5-1 to TRBJ2-7; tentatively, D is TRBD2 (5 bases). V was cut by 2 bases and J by 3 bases, with 6 bases left in between. The germline CDR1 and CDR2 sequences are SGHRS and YFSETQ. This CDR3 contains 12 residues. The CDR3 coding sequence is TGCGCCAGCAGCTTACGGGGCTACGAGCAGTACTTC. This sequence encodes CASSLRGYEQYF.

This clone has more than one count but fewer than ten. The chain uses TRBV6-1 and TRBJ1-5, with D tentatively TRBD1 (5 bases). The germline V and J ends were trimmed by 4 bases and 6 bases, with 10 bases remaining between them. There are 13 residues in the CDR3. Germline V gives CDR1 MNHNS, CDR2 SASEGT. The CDR3: CASSGGWAQPQHF. In DNA, the CDR3 is TGTGCCAGCAGTGGGGGGTGGGCTCAGCCCCAGCATTTT.

In this sample, this clone turned up once. The chain is built from TRBV11-1 and TRBJ2-1; 7 bases agree with TRBD2. Trimming took 2 bases from V and 2 from J; bases not matched to a gene: 6. The length of the CDR3 is 16 residues. Germline V gene lookup returns CDR1 SGHAT and CDR2 FQDESV (reference sequence). CDR3 coding DNA: TGTGCCAGCAGCTTACGGGGGAGGGCCGCCTACAATGAGCAGTTCTTC. Protein product: CASSLRGRAAYNEQFF.

The V and J genes are TRBV28 and TRBJ1-6, with D uncertain. Germline V gives CDR1 MDHEN, CDR2 SYDVKM. The CDR3 runs to 15 residues. V gave up 8 bases and J gave up 2 bases, with 13 bases separating them. The CDR3 loop is CASFPGAAYNSPLHF. The CDR3 region has the DNA TGTGCCAGCTTCCCCGGCGCAGCCTATAATTCACCCCTCCACTTT.